One and the same sample provided the 24 T cell receptor beta chains below, sequenced in a study of response to subunit inactivated influenza vaccine. One entry per CDR3 protein results from TCRdb running MiXCR on the RT-PCR reads. This table has around 530,000 distinct CDR3 sequences, approximately 10% appearing once. This specimen consisted of PBMCs from blood, obtained on the day of vaccination. The receptors were gathered from a man aged 50-60 years who received an inactivated influenza vaccine.

V is TRBV10-3 and J is TRBJ2-7; D is perhaps TRBD1 (5 bases). The V end was cut by 4 bases, the J end by 0 bases, with 13 bases between. Germline CDR1 is ENHRY and CDR2 is SYGVKD. The CDR3 contains 15 residues. The CDR3 protein is CAISGSGKLSYEQYF. CDR3 coding DNA: TGTGCCATCAGTGGGTCAGGGAAACTCTCCTACGAGCAGTACTTC.

This clonotype was counted at least ten times. The gene calls are TRBV19 and TRBJ2-1, with 10 bases aligning to TRBD1. There are 14 residues in the CDR3. CDR1 is LNHDA, CDR2 SQIVND, per germline (reference sequence). The junction had 4 bases not matched to a gene; V was cut back by 8 bases and J by 3 bases. The CDR3 loop is CASRRDRGYNEQFF. In DNA form, the CDR3 reads TGTGCCAGTCGCCGGGACAGGGGCTACAATGAGCAGTTCTTC.

The chain couples TRBV3-1 to TRBJ1-1; 10 nucleotides match TRBD1. The germline gives CDR1 LGHDT, CDR2 YNNKEL (reference sequence). Unmatched junction bases numbered 7, after V lost 3 bases and J lost 0 bases. The CDR3 consists of 17 residues. The CDR3, as DNA: TGTGCCAGCAGCCAGGGGACAGGGGATTTGATGAACACTGAAGCTTTCTTT. As protein: CASSQGTGDLMNTEAFF.

The chain employs TRBV20-1 and TRBJ2-1, with a tentative D call TRBD1 (5 bases). This CDR3 comprises 13 residues. Trimming shortened V by 3 bases and J by 3 bases, and 9 bases separated the two germline ends. Germline CDR1 reads DFQATT; CDR2 reads SNEGSKA (reference sequence). This CDR3 reads CSASPQGYNEQFF. The CDR3 DNA reads TGCAGTGCTAGCCCCCAGGGCTACAATGAGCAGTTCTTC.

This clonotype appeared a few times. The V and J genes are TRBV18 and TRBJ2-1, with TRBD1 identical over 9 bases. The V gene's germline CDR1 is KGHSH and CDR2 LQKENI. This CDR3 is built from 14 residues. V was clipped by 6 bases and J by 7 bases; unmatched bases: 7. The DNA of the CDR3 is TGTGCCAGCTCGCCCACGACAGGGGGGAATGAGCAGTTCTTC. It codes for CASSPTTGGNEQFF.

The rearrangement uses TRBV3-1 and TRBJ2-2; no definite D call. The germline CDR1 and CDR2 sequences are LGHDT and YNNKEL (reference sequence). The CDR3 totals 12 residues. Trimming shortened V by 6 bases and J by 6 bases, and 8 bases separated the two germline ends. CDR3 bases: TGTGCCAGCAGTCAAAACCCCGGGGAGCTGTTTTTT. It is translated as CASSQNPGELFF.

A few counts support this clonotype. The chain couples TRBV28 to TRBJ1-1; perhaps TRBD1 as D (5 bases). The V end lost 6 bases, the J end lost 10 bases, and 24 bases lay between the germline ends. This CDR3 spans 15 amino acids. Germline loops: CDR1 MDHEN, CDR2 SYDVKM. The CDR3: CASRPGTLLDKGAFF. DNA of the CDR3: TGTGCCAGCAGACCAGGGACTCTCTTAGATAAGGGAGCTTTCTTT.

The chain is built from TRBV28 and TRBJ2-7; 9 bases match TRBD1. The V segment lost 5 bases and the J segment 7 bases; nucleotides outside the gene matches: 9. CDR3 length: 14 amino acids. Looked up from germline, CDR1 is MDHEN and CDR2 is SYDVKM. This CDR3 reads CASSIPGQGAEQYF. CDR3 in DNA: TGTGCCAGCAGTATCCCGGGACAGGGAGCGGAGCAGTACTTC.

The gene calls are TRBV24-1 and TRBJ2-1, with TRBD1 as a possible D gene (6 bases). The CDR3 contains 18 residues. The V end lost 5 bases, the J end lost 4 bases, and 23 bases lay between the germline ends. The germline V gene encodes CDR1 KGHDR and CDR2 SFDVKD. The CDR3, as DNA: TGTGCCACCAGTGCCCATGCTACAGGGATACTATCATACAATGAGCAGTTCTTC. Amino acids: CATSAHATGILSYNEQFF.

V and J are TRBV7-8 and TRBJ2-7; tentatively, D is TRBD1 or TRBD2 (5 bases each). The CDR3 is 14 amino acids. From germline, CDR1 is SGHVS and CDR2 FQNEAQ. V was shortened by 5 bases and J by 6 bases, with 17 bases between the two germline ends. The CDR3 here is CASSPSGTYLEQYF. The CDR3 DNA sequence: TGTGCCAGCAGCCCCTCCGGGACCTACCTCGAGCAGTACTTC.

There are a few counts of this clonotype. V is TRBV9 and J is TRBJ2-7, with D maybe TRBD1 (6 bases). CDR1 SGDLS and CDR2 YYNGEE come from the germline V gene. Trimming took off 4 bases at V and 2 bases at J, with 22 bases between the two ends. The CDR3 sequence is 17 residues long. CDR3 DNA sequence: TGTGCCAGCAGCCCTTCTCTAGGGGCAGGGGTAGCCTACGAGCAGTACTTC. Residues: CASSPSLGAGVAYEQYF. Variable domain in full (rest from reference TRBV9 and TRBJ2-7): DSGVTQTPKHLITATGQRVTLRCSPRSGDLSVYWYQQSLDQGLQFLIQYYNGEERAKGNILERFSAQQFPDLHSELNLSSLELGDSALYFCASSPSLGAGVAYEQYFGPGTRLTVT.

In its sample, this clonotype was seen a few times. The V gene is TRBV7-2, the J gene TRBJ1-5, with D unresolved. Germline loops: CDR1 SGHTA, CDR2 FQGNSA. The CDR3 is 13 amino acids. V dropped 0 bases and J dropped 6 bases, with 6 bases sitting between them. The CDR3 protein is CASSLAAFQPQHF. The DNA for the CDR3 is TGTGCCAGCAGCTTAGCTGCGTTTCAGCCCCAGCATTTT.

The DNA of the CDR3 is TGTGCCACCAGCAGTAGGACACCTCGGGTACACGGCTACACCTTC. This encodes CATSSRTPRVHGYTF. This sequence joins TRBV15 and TRBJ1-2, with D possibly matching TRBD1 (5 bases). Germline V gene data show CDR1 as LNHNV and CDR2 as YYDKDF (reference sequence). Trimming removed 3 bases at V and 8 bases at J, with 19 bases between. The CDR3 spans 15 residues.

This clonotype was seen at least ten times. The V call is TRBV28, the J call TRBJ2-1; 10 bases are shared with TRBD2. Germline lookup yields CDR1 MDHEN and CDR2 SYDVKM. The CDR3 sequence is 17 residues long. V lost 3 bases, J lost 4 bases, and 9 bases stayed unmatched. CDR3 region: CASSLDSGGNLYNEQFF. Here the CDR3 DNA reads TGTGCCAGCAGTTTGGATAGCGGGGGGAATTTATACAATGAGCAGTTCTTC. The complete variable domain, with remaining parts taken from reference TRBV28 and TRBJ2-1, reads DVKVTQSSRYLVKRTGEKVFLECVQDMDHENMFWYRQDPGLGLRLIYFSYDVKMKEKGDIPEGYSVSREKKERFSLILESASTNQTSMYLCASSLDSGGNLYNEQFFGPGTRLTVL.

In this sample, this clonotype turned up a few times. This chain joins TRBV5-1 and TRBJ2-5; D unresolved. Deletions cut 2 bases from V and 5 bases from J, with 13 bases between. Germline loops: CDR1 SGHRS, CDR2 YFSETQ. The CDR3 runs to 14 residues. The CDR3 sequence: CASSFGSSPETQYF. In DNA, the CDR3 is TGCGCCAGCAGCTTTGGTTCGTCACCCGAGACCCAGTACTTC.

The V and J genes are TRBV5-1 and TRBJ2-6; tentatively, D is TRBD1 (6 bases). Germline loops: CDR1 SGHRS, CDR2 YFSETQ. The CDR3 has 16 residues. Trimming shortened V by 1 base and J by 3 bases, and 11 bases separated the two germline ends. CDR3 loop: CASSLSGAFGANVLTF. For the CDR3, the DNA is TGCGCCAGCAGCTTGTCAGGGGCATTTGGGGCCAACGTCCTGACTTTC.

The CDR3 DNA reads TGCAGTGTTAGTACTAGCGGGGGGTACAATGAGCAGTTCTTC. Translating gives CSVSTSGGYNEQFF. V is TRBV20-1 and J is TRBJ2-1; 12 bases are shared with TRBD2. In germline, CDR1 is DFQATT, CDR2 SNEGSKA (reference sequence). This CDR3 is 14 amino acids long. After removal of 7 bases from V and 4 bases from J, the junction contained 5 bases not matched to a gene.

The genes are TRBV5-1 and TRBJ1-2, with 8 bases identical to TRBD1. The CDR3 totals 14 residues. Germline loops: CDR1 SGHRS, CDR2 YFSETQ. V shed 0 bases and J 13 bases; nucleotides not matched to a gene: 11. CDR3 in DNA: TGCGCCAGCAGCTTGGGCAGGGGGCTTGAAGCTGGCACCTTC. Translation: CASSLGRGLEAGTF.

This clonotype was observed at least ten times. This chain connects TRBV29-1 to TRBJ2-1; 8 bases line up with TRBD1. V was clipped by 7 bases and J by 7 bases; unmatched bases: 12. CDR1 and CDR2 (germline): SQVTM, ANQGSEA. This CDR3 has 14 amino acids. CDR3 in DNA: TGCAGCGCCGGGGCCGGGACAGGACGAAATGAGCAGTTCTTC. It codes for CSAGAGTGRNEQFF.

The V gene is TRBV20-1, the J gene TRBJ2-7; D is possibly TRBD2 (6 bases). The CDR3 length is 15 residues. CDR1 and CDR2 from the germline V gene are DFQATT and SNEGSKA (reference sequence). V was trimmed by 1 base and J by 1 base, leaving 14 bases between them. The CDR3 DNA follows: TGCAGTGCTAGAGTAGCGGTTGGGGGGTCCTACGAGCAGTACTTC. It codes for CSARVAVGGSYEQYF.

This clonotype was seen more than once but under ten times. The V gene is TRBV7-9, the J gene TRBJ2-2, with a possible D match to TRBD2 (6 bases). The germline V gene encodes CDR1 SEHNR and CDR2 FQNEAQ (reference sequence). The CDR3 loop spans 16 amino acids. The germline V and J ends were trimmed by 1 base and 4 bases, with 13 bases remaining between them. Here the CDR3 reads CASSLVRGLLTGELFF. The CDR3 DNA follows: TGTGCCAGCAGCTTAGTTAGGGGACTTCTCACCGGGGAGCTGTTTTTT.

CDR3 nucleotide sequence: TGCGCCAGCAGCCAAGGGGAAATTTTCTACAATGAGCAGTTCTTC. As protein: CASSQGEIFYNEQFF. V usage is TRBV5-1 and J usage is TRBJ2-1, with a weak D call TRBD1 (5 bases). The CDR3 is 15 amino acids. Germline CDR1 is SGHRS and CDR2 is YFSETQ. The V gene lost 4 bases and the J gene lost 3 bases, with 14 bases spanning the gap. Filled out from reference TRBV5-1 and TRBJ2-1, the complete variable domain reads KAGVTQTPRYLIKTRGQQVTLSCSPISGHRSVSWYQQTPGQGLQFLFEYFSETQRNKGNFPGRFSGRQFSNSRSEMNVSTLELGDSALYLCASSQGEIFYNEQFFGPGTRLTVL.

This clonotype was counted at least ten times. This chain connects TRBV29-1 to TRBJ2-3, with D perhaps TRBD2 (5 bases). This CDR3 has 13 residues. Germline V gives CDR1 SQVTM, CDR2 ANQGSEA. V lost 1 base, J lost 5 bases, and 10 bases lay in between. CDR3 sequence reads: CSVEAGFVDTQYF. The CDR3 DNA is TGCAGCGTTGAAGCGGGGTTTGTAGATACGCAGTATTTT.

This clonotype was seen repeatedly, ten times or more. The chain links TRBV12-3 or TRBV12-4 to TRBJ2-1, with 8 bases identical to TRBD2. Trimming at V came to 2 bases and at J to 9 bases, leaving 9 bases not matched to a gene. There are 15 residues in the CDR3. CDR3 sequence reads: CASSLSLAGVGEQFF. For the CDR3, the DNA is TGTGCCAGCAGTTTAAGCCTAGCGGGTGTAGGTGAGCAGTTCTTC.